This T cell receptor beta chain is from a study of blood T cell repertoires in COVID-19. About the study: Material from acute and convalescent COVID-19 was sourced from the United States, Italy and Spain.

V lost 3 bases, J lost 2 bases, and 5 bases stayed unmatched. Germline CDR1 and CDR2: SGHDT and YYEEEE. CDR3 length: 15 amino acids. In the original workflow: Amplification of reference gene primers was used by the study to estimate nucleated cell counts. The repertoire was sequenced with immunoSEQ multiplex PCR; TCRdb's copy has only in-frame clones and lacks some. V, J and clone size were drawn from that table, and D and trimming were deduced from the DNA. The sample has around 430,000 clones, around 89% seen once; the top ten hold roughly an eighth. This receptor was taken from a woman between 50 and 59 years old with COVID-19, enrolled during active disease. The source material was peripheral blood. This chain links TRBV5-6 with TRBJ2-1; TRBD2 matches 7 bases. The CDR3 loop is CASSYGLGAYNEQFF. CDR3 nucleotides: TGTGCCAGCAGCTACGGACTAGGGGCCTACAATGAGCAGTTCTTC.